One sample yielded the 6 T cell receptor beta chains listed below, sequenced in a study of control samples from healthy donors and cancer patients. Measured with immunoSEQ multiplex PCR; TCRdb has only the in-frame clones, and not every one. The sample comprises some 150,000 clones, about 93% of which are singletons, and over 2% rests with the top ten. The sequencing input was blood. These receptors all come from a man aged 45-65 years in good health.

The chain links TRBV9 to TRBJ1-6; D gene ambiguous. Trimming took 4 bases from V and 10 from J, leaving 18 bases between them. Germline V gene sequence: CDR1 SGDLS, CDR2 YYNGEE. The CDR3 consists of 15 residues. As DNA, the CDR3 is TGTGCCAGCAGCCAGTCCAGCGGTCGTGACTCACCCCTCCACTTT. This sequence encodes CASSQSSGRDSPLHF.

The chain uses TRBV28 and TRBJ1-1; D gene uncertain. This CDR3 is 14 amino acids long. Deletions cut 5 bases from V and 4 bases from J, with 14 bases between. Germline CDR1 MDHEN, CDR2 SYDVKM. CDR3 amino acids: CASSPSVGSTEAFF. The CDR3 coding sequence is TGTGCCAGCAGTCCTTCCGTTGGAAGCACTGAAGCTTTCTTT.

The chain recombines TRBV5-1 with TRBJ2-3, with D possibly TRBD2 on 7 matching bases. CDR1 and CDR2 from the germline V gene are SGHRS and YFSETQ. The V end was cut by 3 bases, the J end by 1 base, with 12 bases between. CDR3 length: 15 amino acids. CDR3 nucleotide sequence: TGCGCCAGCAGCTGGGGGGGGCGCGGCACAGATACGCAGTATTTT. Amino acids: CASSWGGRGTDTQYF.

The genes are TRBV7-8 and TRBJ2-6; 10 nucleotides align to TRBD1. The CDR3 contains 17 residues. Germline loops: CDR1 SGHVS, CDR2 FQNEAQ. Trimming cost V 0 bases and J 2 bases; bases outside gene matches: 1. In nucleotides, the CDR3 is TGTGCCAGCAGCTTAGCTGGACAGGGGGCTGGGGCCAACGTCCTGACTTTC. It yields the protein CASSLAGQGAGANVLTF. The whole variable domain, remainder taken from reference TRBV7-8 and TRBJ2-6, is GAGVSQSPRYKVAKRGQDVALRCDPISGHVSLFWYQQALGQGPEFLTYFQNEAQLDKSGLPSDRFFAERPEGSVSTLKIQRTQQEDSAVYLCASSLAGQGAGANVLTFGAGSRLTVL.

The rearrangement uses TRBV7-9 and TRBJ1-6; D perhaps matches TRBD1 (6 bases). Trimming removed 5 bases at V and 7 bases at J, with 15 bases between. The CDR3 is made up of 15 amino acids. Germline V gene data show CDR1 as SEHNR and CDR2 as FQNEAQ (reference sequence). CDR3 amino acids: CASSPQGGKNSPLHF. The CDR3, as DNA: TGTGCCAGCAGCCCACAGGGCGGAAAGAATTCACCCCTCCACTTT.

The J gene is TRBJ1-6, the V gene TRBV29-1; D uncertain. The CDR3 consists of 13 residues. Germline V gives CDR1 SQVTM, CDR2 ANQGSEA. V was pared by 3 bases and J by 7 bases, with 10 bases between. The chain's CDR3 is CSVEVTLNSPLHF. The CDR3 DNA is TGCAGCGTTGAGGTTACCCTCAATTCACCCCTCCACTTT.